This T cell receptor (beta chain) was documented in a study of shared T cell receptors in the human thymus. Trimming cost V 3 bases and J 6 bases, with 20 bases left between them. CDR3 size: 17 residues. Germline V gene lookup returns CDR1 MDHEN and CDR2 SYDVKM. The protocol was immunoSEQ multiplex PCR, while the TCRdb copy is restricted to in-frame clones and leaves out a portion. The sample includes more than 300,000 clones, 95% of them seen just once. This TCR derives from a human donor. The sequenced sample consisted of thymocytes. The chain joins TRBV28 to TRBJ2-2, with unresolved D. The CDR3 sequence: CASSFPRQTPRAGELFF. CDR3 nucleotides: TGTGCCAGCAGTTTTCCGAGACAAACGCCAAGGGCCGGGGAGCTGTTTTTT.